These T cell receptor beta chains were read from a single sample in a study of vaccination and CD4 T cells after COVID-19. No cognate antigen is known for these TCRs. TCRdb reanalysed the PCR reads using MiXCR and keeps one entry per CDR3 protein. The sample lists over 15,000 distinct CDR3 sequences, approximately 35% seen once, with less than 30% in the top ten. Here the sequenced sample was CD4+ T cells from blood, cultured in vitro, taken before SARS-CoV-2 vaccination. The receptors stem from a human donor who received a COVID-19 vaccine. The CDR3 runs from the conserved cysteine through the conserved F or W. The order of the fields is J gene, V gene, CDR3 protein.

>TRBJ2-3|TRBV20-1
CSARDTSGENPDTQYF
>TRBJ1-2|TRBV6-2/TRBV6-3
CASSQGFDGYTF
>TRBJ2-2|TRBV6-5
CASSYSGQGHHTGELFF
>TRBJ2-2|TRBV7-7
CASSLGPLGGELFF
>TRBJ1-1|TRBV20-1
CSAQKPWGSTEAFF
>TRBJ2-5|TRBV10-2
CASSEVARGGGETQYF
>TRBJ1-2|TRBV5-4
CASSLWGFSNYGYTF
>TRBJ1-1|TRBV20-1
CSLKRNTEAFF
>TRBJ1-1|TRBV24-1
CATSVGTEAFF
>TRBJ2-3|TRBV20-1
CSALLLGPASTDTQYF
>TRBJ1-1|TRBV7-9
CASSKDPNTEAFF
>TRBJ2-5|TRBV20-1
CSATRTGGKETQYF
>TRBJ1-3|TRBV19
CASTWSSGNTIYF
>TRBJ2-7|TRBV2
CASSEDRLTYEQYF
>TRBJ2-3|TRBV12-3/TRBV12-4
CASLQDRTDTQYF
>TRBJ2-5|TRBV24-1
CATSDWTGGAETQYF
>TRBJ1-4|TRBV20-1
CSAEGRAVDREKLFF
>TRBJ1-1|TRBV6-1
CASSEAGVDTEAFF
>TRBJ1-2|TRBV25-1
CASSEYGGGDYGYTF
>TRBJ1-3|TRBV6-4
CASSDPTTRFGNTIYF
>TRBJ2-7|TRBV27
CASSPGTGSQPSYEQYF
>TRBJ1-1|TRBV20-1
CSAKGGGEAFF
>TRBJ1-1|TRBV20-1
CSARSQGLNTEAFF